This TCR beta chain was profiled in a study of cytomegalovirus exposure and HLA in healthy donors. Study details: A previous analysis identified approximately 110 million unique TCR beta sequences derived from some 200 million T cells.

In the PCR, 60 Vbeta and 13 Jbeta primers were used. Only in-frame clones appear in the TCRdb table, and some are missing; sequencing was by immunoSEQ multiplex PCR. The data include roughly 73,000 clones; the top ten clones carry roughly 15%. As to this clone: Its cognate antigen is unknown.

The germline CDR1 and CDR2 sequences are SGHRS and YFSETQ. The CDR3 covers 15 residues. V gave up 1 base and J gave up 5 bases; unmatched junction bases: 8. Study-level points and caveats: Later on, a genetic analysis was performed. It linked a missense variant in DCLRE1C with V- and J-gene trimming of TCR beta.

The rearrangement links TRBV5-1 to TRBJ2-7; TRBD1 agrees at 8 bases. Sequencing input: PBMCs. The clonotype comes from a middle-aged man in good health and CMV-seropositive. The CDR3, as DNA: TGCGCCAGCAGCTTGTGGGGGCAGGGGGCCGACGAGCAGTACTTC. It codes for CASSLWGQGADEQYF.